Described below is a single TCR beta chain sequence and its context. Its antigen is undetermined. Germline CDR1 and CDR2: SEHNR and FQNEAQ (reference sequence). CDR3 length: 15 amino acids. Trimming at V came to 1 base and at J to 4 bases, leaving 4 bases not matched to a gene. This sample was included in a study of graft-versus-host responses after intestinal transplantation. Overall study: The whole recipient group had anti-thymocyte globulin induction followed by tacrolimus and steroids for two to three years.

Profiled with immunoSEQ multiplex PCR; TCRdb holds only in-frame clones, not every one. The table lists about 98,000 clones, roughly four fifths of them singletons. The sequencing used unstimulated CD8+ T cells sorted from spleen or lymph node cells, collected before intestinal transplant. The rearrangement links TRBV7-9 to TRBJ1-3; 7 bases align to TRBD1. This TCR derives from a human donor who received an intestinal transplant. CDR3 region: CASSLGDRKGNTIYF. CDR3 coding DNA: TGTGCCAGCAGCTTAGGGGACAGAAAAGGAAACACCATATATTTT.